This is a list of T cell receptor beta chains from one sample in a study of shared clonotypes between healthy human individuals. Produced via immunoSEQ multiplex PCR; TCRdb's table is partial and in-frame only. The data show 1.4 million or so clones, 98% to 99% seen once. The sequencing sample was made of naive CD4+ T cells sorted from blood. The receptor source for this set is a man aged 30 to 39 in good health. Both conserved end residues are trimmed from each CDR3. The order of the fields is V gene, clone size, CDR3 protein. Where a row states a size, it is once, few, many or the class of an expanded clone; other rows omit it.

TRBV19,NA,ASSAGLAGEDEQY
TRBV7-2,once,ASSRGTDTQY
TRBV5-1,NA,ASSAAGGTGANVLT
TRBV7-9,once,ASSFPGPGQSFYNEQF
TRBV6-1,NA,ASSGSQGPISYT
TRBV28,NA,ASSFFRDNEQF
TRBV18,NA,ASSSDRPPLTDTQY
TRBV29-1,NA,SVLRQLQETQY
TRBV28,NA,ASSFTSEQF
TRBV4-1,NA,ASSHTLGETQY
TRBV4-3,NA,ASSQREGEGTQY
TRBV15,once,ATSSRGRFYGYT
TRBV7-5,NA,VRSLGSQETQY
TRBV28,NA,ASSLSPMLGPGSDEQF
TRBV19,NA,ASSIFPGSTNEKLF
TRBV25-1,NA,ASKRDIDSYNEQF
TRBV27,once,ASSFGQNYGYT
TRBV18,NA,ASSPPPIAQGLADTQY
TRBV2,NA,ASSREPSLNEKLF
TRBV5-1,NA,ASSLDRGNTEAF
TRBV2,NA,ASSDLGAGANVLT
TRBV2,NA,ASNGLAGTYEQY
TRBV7-2,once,ASSSPRDRGSYEQY
TRBV28,once,ASSFGSFGANVLT
TRBV5-1,NA,ASSSGVGNEQF
TRBV6-1,NA,ASRVPGGDGYT
TRBV4-1,once,ASSQSGGGQETQY
TRBV9,NA,ASSAGTENIQY
TRBV10-1,NA,ASSVSLGNEQF
TRBV11-2,NA,ASSPGRAGETQY
TRBV10-1,once,ASSGTSGIGTQY
TRBV7-2,NA,ASSRTGPSVSTEAF